Following are 12 T cell receptor beta chains from one sample sequenced in a study of blood T cell repertoires in COVID-19. TCRdb's copy holds only in-frame clones and misses some; the assay was immunoSEQ multiplex PCR. The table shows over 85,000 clones, with around four fifths occurring only once. The sample was peripheral blood. All receptors derive from a man aged 35-49 years with active or convalescent COVID-19.

V is TRBV27 and J is TRBJ2-3; 8 bases are shared with TRBD1. This CDR3 spans 15 amino acids. CDR1 is MNHEY and CDR2 is SMNVEV in the germline V gene (reference sequence). Trimming took 8 bases from V and 3 from J; bases not matched to a gene: 10. The CDR3 sequence is CASLTGQVLTDTQYF. The CDR3 coding sequence is TGTGCCAGCTTAACGGGACAGGTCCTTACAGATACGCAGTATTTT.

V usage is TRBV6-5 and J usage is TRBJ1-3; 11 nucleotides agree with TRBD1. Germline lookup yields CDR1 MNHEY and CDR2 SVGAGI. The V segment lost 2 bases and the J segment 7 bases; nucleotides outside the gene matches: 4. The CDR3 sequence is 15 residues long. The CDR3 sequence: CASSYVGQGANTIYF. DNA of the CDR3: TGTGCCAGCAGTTACGTCGGACAGGGGGCCAACACCATATATTTT.

The V and J genes are TRBV19 and TRBJ2-5; 7 bases are shared with TRBD1. This CDR3 has 16 residues. The V gene's germline CDR1 is LNHDA and CDR2 SQIVND (reference sequence). Trimming took 6 bases from V and 5 from J; bases not matched to a gene: 15. The DNA of the CDR3 is TGTGCCAGTAGCCAACAGGGGCCTCAAATCGGGGAGACCCAGTACTTC. As protein: CASSQQGPQIGETQYF.

The rearrangement uses TRBV6-4 and TRBJ1-3; 7 bases align to TRBD1. Germline loops: CDR1 MRHNA, CDR2 SNTAGT. Unmatched junction bases numbered 8, after V lost 6 bases and J lost 3 bases. This CDR3 is built from 15 residues. CDR3 nucleotide sequence: TGTGCCAGCAGCTCTCTCGGGACAGATGGAAACACCATATATTTT. This encodes CASSSLGTDGNTIYF.

This chain links TRBV19 with TRBJ1-1; unclear D gene. The V end was cut by 5 bases, the J end by 8 bases, with 9 bases between. This CDR3 region has 11 residues. The germline CDR1 and CDR2 sequences are LNHDA and SQIVND (reference sequence). CDR3 residues: CASSFRTEAFF. CDR3 DNA: TGTGCCAGTAGTTTCAGAACCGAAGCTTTCTTT.

The J gene is TRBJ2-1, the V gene TRBV27; D is perhaps TRBD2 (6 bases). Germline CDR1 is MNHEY and CDR2 is SMNVEV (reference sequence). Trimming stripped 10 bases from V and 4 bases from J, with 17 bases between. The CDR3 sequence is 14 residues long. In nucleotides, the CDR3 is TGTGCCACCTGGAGGGCAGATTTATACAATGAGCAGTTCTTC. Translated, it gives CATWRADLYNEQFF.

This chain joins TRBV2 and TRBJ2-3, with 12 bases identical to TRBD1. The CDR3 is 15 residues long. Germline loops: CDR1 SNHLY, CDR2 FYNNEI. Losses at the gene ends were 4 bases for V and 2 bases for J; bases not matched to a gene: 1. This CDR3 is CASSAGQGATDTQYF. The CDR3 DNA sequence: TGTGCCAGCAGTGCGGGACAGGGGGCCACAGATACGCAGTATTTT.

The table lists this clone with a count of one. The V and J genes are TRBV2 and TRBJ2-1; TRBD2 agrees at 13 bases. CDR1 and CDR2 (germline): SNHLY, FYNNEI. With 3 bases clipped from V and 4 bases from J, the junction kept 15 bases outside the gene matches. The CDR3 runs to 20 residues. In DNA form, the CDR3 reads TGTGCCAGCAGTGACGGAGTACAAGGACTAGCGGGGGCCTTATACAATGAGCAGTTCTTC. It is translated as CASSDGVQGLAGALYNEQFF.

This chain links TRBV5-1 with TRBJ2-3; no clear D gene. The ends were cut back, 0 bases at V and 4 bases at J, with 9 bases in the middle. The germline V gene has CDR1 SGHRS and CDR2 YFSETQ. The CDR3 loop spans 14 amino acids. This CDR3 reads CASSLEARPDTQYF. In DNA, the CDR3 is TGCGCCAGCAGCTTGGAGGCGAGGCCAGATACGCAGTATTTT.

This chain links TRBV18 with TRBJ1-4; 7 bases align to TRBD1. The ends lost 3 bases at V and 0 bases at J; junction bases unmatched: 4. Germline CDR1 is KGHSH and CDR2 is LQKENI. The CDR3 contains 16 residues. The CDR3 DNA follows: TGTGCCAGCTCACCCCGGGACAGTACAACTAATGAAAAACTGTTTTTT. Translation gives CASSPRDSTTNEKLFF.

A single count supports this clone. V and J are TRBV18 and TRBJ2-5; TRBD1 aligns across 12 bases. Per germline, CDR1 KGHSH and CDR2 LQKENI. CDR3 size: 15 residues. V lost 2 bases to trimming and J lost 5 bases; unmatched junction nucleotides: 3. CDR3 DNA: TGTGCCAGCTCACCAGGGACAGGGGGCAGGGAGACCCAGTACTTC. This translates into CASSPGTGGRETQYF.

The V and J genes are TRBV5-1 and TRBJ2-1; weak D call: TRBD2 (6 bases). Looked up from germline, CDR1 is SGHRS and CDR2 is YFSETQ. The CDR3 covers 14 residues. The germline V and J ends were trimmed by 0 bases and 6 bases, with 10 bases remaining between them. CDR3 bases: TGCGCCAGCAGCTTGGCCACCGGGGGCAATGAGCAGTTCTTC. Protein product: CASSLATGGNEQFF.